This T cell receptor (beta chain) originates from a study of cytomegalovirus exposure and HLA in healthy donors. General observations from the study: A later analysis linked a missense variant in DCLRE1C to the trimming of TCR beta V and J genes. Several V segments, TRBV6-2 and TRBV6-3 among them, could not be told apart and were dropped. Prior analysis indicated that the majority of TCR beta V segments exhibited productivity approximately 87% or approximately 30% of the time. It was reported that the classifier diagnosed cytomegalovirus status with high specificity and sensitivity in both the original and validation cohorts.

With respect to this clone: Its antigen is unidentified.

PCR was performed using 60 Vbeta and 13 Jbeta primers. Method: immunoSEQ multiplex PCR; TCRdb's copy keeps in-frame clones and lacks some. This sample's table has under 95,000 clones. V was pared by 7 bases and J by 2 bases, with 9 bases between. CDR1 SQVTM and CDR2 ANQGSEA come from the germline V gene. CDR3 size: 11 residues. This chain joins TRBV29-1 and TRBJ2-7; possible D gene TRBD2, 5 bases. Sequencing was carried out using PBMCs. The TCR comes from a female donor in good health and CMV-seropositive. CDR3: CSATRAYEQYF. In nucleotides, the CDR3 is TGCAGCGCAACTAGGGCCTACGAGCAGTACTTC.